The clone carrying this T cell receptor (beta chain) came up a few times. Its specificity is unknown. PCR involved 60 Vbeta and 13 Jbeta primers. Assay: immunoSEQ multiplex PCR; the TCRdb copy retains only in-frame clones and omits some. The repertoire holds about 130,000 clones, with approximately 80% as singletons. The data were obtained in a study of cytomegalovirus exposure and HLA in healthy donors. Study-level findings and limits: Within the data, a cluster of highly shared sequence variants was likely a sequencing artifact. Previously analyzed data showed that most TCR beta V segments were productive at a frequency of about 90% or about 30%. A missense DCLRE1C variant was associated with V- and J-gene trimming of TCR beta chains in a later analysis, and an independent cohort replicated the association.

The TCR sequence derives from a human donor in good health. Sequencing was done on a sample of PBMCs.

The CDR3 bases are TGTGCCAGCAGCTTCTCCGGAAACACCATATATTTT. It translates to CASSFSGNTIYF. V usage is TRBV7-2 and J usage is TRBJ1-3; D call uncertain. Germline CDR1 reads SGHTA; CDR2 reads FQGNSA. The CDR3 covers 12 residues. The V end lost 3 bases, the J end lost 4 bases, and 4 bases lay between the germline ends.